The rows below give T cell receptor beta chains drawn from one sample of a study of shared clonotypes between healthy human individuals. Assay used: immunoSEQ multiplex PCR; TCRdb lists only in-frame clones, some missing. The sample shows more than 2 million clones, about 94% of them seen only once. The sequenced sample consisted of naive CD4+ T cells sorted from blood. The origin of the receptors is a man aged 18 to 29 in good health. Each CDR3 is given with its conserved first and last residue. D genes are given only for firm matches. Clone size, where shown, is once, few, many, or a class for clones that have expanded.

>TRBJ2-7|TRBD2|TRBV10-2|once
TGCGCCAGCTGCCGGACTAGCGGGTACGAGCAGTACTTC
CASCRTSGYEQYF
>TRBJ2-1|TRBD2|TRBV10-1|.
TGCGCCAGCCCCATTCGGGGGGTGGTCTACAATGAGCAGTTCTTC
CASPIRGVVYNEQFF
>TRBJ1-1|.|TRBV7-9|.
TGTGCCAGCAGCTTCGCGGTAGTGAACACTGAAGCTTTCTTT
CASSFAVVNTEAFF
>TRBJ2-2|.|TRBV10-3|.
TGTGCCATCAGTGAGTCAGACACCGGGGAGCTGTTTTTT
CAISESDTGELFF
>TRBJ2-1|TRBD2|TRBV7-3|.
TGTGCCAGCAGCTTAGGGGGACTAGTCACGGATGAGCAGTTCTTC
CASSLGGLVTDEQFF
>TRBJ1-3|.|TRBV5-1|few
TGCGCCAGCAGAGACAGCGGAAACACCATATATTTT
CASRDSGNTIYF
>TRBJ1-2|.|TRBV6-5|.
TGTGCCAGCAGTTACGGATGGGGCTATGGCTACACCTTC
CASSYGWGYGYTF
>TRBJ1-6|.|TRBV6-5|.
TGTGCCAGCGCAAGATCGGGGCAGTCACCCCTCCACTTT
CASARSGQSPLHF
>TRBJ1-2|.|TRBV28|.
TGTGCCAGCAGCCCGGCTGTCTATGGCTACACCTTC
CASSPAVYGYTF
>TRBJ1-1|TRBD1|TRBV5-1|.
TGCGCCAGCAAGAGGGACAGGGATAACACTGAAGCTTTCTTT
CASKRDRDNTEAFF
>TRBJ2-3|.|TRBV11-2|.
TGTGCCAGCAGCTCTCTCTACCTTTCGGGAACAGATACGCAGTATTTT
CASSSLYLSGTDTQYF
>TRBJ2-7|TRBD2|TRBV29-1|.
TGCAGCGTCGAGTTATTGACTAGCGGGAAGGGGACGGGCGAGCAGTACTTC
CSVELLTSGKGTGEQYF
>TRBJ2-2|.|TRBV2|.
TGTGCCAGCAGAGGGGGGCTAGCGGACACCGGGGAGCTGTTTTTT
CASRGGLADTGELFF
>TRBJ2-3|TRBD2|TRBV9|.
TGTGCCAGCAGCGCTTGGACTAGCGGCACAGATACGCAGTATTTT
CASSAWTSGTDTQYF
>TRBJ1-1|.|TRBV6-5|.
TGTGCCAGCAGTTACTCGCTCGCAGGAGGCACTGAAGCTTTCTTT
CASSYSLAGGTEAFF
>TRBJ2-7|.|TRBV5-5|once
TGTGCCAGCAGCTTGGCTGGGACGCAGCCCTACGAGCAGTACTTC
CASSLAGTQPYEQYF
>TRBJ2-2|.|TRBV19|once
TGTGCCAGTAGTCCAGCCTCGAACACCGGGGAGCTGTTTTTT
CASSPASNTGELFF
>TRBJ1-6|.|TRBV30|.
TGTGCCTGGAGTCCAGGAAATTCACCCCTCCACTTT
CAWSPGNSPLHF
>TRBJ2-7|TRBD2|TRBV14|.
TGTGCCAGCAGCCCTTCATGGATCCAAGCTAGCGGGAGTGACGACGAGCAGTACTTC
CASSPSWIQASGSDDEQYF
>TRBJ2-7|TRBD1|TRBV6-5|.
TGTGCCAGCAGTGCCCGACAGGGTGTGGCCTACGAGCAGTACTTC
CASSARQGVAYEQYF
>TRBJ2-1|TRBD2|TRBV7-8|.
TGTGCCAGCAGCCGCACGGGAGGGCAGAAAAATGAGCAGTTCTTC
CASSRTGGQKNEQFF
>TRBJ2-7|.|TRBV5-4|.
TGTGCCAGCAGGGATCGGGACGGCGGGGACGAGCAGTACTTC
CASRDRDGGDEQYF
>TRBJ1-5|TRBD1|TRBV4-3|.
TGCGCCAGCAGCCAAGAGGTACAGGGGTTTCAGCCCCAGCATTTT
CASSQEVQGFQPQHF
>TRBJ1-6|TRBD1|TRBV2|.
TGTGCCAGCAGGGAGACAGGGAATATATCACCCCTCCACTTT
CASRETGNISPLHF
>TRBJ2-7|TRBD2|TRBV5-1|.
TGCGCCAGCAGCTCTTCACTAGCGGGTGGCCAAATCGCCTTCTACGAGCAGTACTTC
CASSSSLAGGQIAFYEQYF
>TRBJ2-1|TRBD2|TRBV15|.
TGTGCCACCAGCAGGGAGACTAGCGGGGGCTACAATGAGCAGTTCTTC
CATSRETSGGYNEQFF
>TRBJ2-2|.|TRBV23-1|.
TGCGCCAGCACTGCATTACGGGCGAACACCGGGGAGCTGTTTTTT
CASTALRANTGELFF
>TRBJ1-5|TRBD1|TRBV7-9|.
TGTGCCAGCAGCTTAGGGGGGACAGGGTTGGCTCAGCCCCAGCATTTT
CASSLGGTGLAQPQHF
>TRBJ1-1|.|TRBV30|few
TGTGCCTGCGCCCCGAGGAACACTGAAGCTTTCTTT
CACAPRNTEAFF
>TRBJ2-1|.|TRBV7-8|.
TGTGCCAGCAGCTTAGGGGGAGGTCGTGAGCAGTTCTTC
CASSLGGGREQFF
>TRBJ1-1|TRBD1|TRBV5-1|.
TGCGCCAGCTTGCCTCGACAGGGAGGCGCTGAAGCTTTCTTT
CASLPRQGGAEAFF
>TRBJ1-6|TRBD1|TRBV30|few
TGTGCCTTCAGGCAGGGGGCTTCACCCCTCCACTTT
CAFRQGASPLHF
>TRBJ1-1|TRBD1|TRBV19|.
TGTGCCAGTAACACAGGGGTCACTGAAGCTTTCTTT
CASNTGVTEAFF
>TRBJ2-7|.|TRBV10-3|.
TGTGCCATCAGTGAGCAGGGGCCCGTCGAGCAGTACTTC
CAISEQGPVEQYF
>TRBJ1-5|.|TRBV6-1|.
TGTGCCAGCAGTGTAACCCGGGGGAGCGGACAGCCCCAGCATTTT
CASSVTRGSGQPQHF
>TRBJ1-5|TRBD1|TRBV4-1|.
TGCGCCAGCAGCCGGTCAACAGGGGAGGGAAGCAATCAGCCCCAGCATTTT
CASSRSTGEGSNQPQHF
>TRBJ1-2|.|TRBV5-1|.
TGCGCCAGCAGCTGGAGGGGAGACGGCTACACCTTC
CASSWRGDGYTF
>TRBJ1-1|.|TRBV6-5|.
TGTGCCAGCAGTTACATGCCCAAAGGAACTGAAGCTTTCTTT
CASSYMPKGTEAFF
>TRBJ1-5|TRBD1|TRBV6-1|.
TGTGCCAGCAGTGAAACAGGGGGGAAATTCTATAGCAATCAGCCCCAGCATTTT
CASSETGGKFYSNQPQHF
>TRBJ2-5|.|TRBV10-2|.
TGCGCCAGCAGGGAGGAAACGGACAGTAGGATCCAAGAGACCCAGTACTTC
CASREETDSRIQETQYF
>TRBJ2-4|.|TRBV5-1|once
TGCGCCAGCAGTCCTGAGGGAGTAGCCAAAAACATTCAGTACTTC
CASSPEGVAKNIQYF